This T cell receptor (beta chain) was obtained from a study of T cells in localized non-small cell lung cancer. Some clones are missing from TCRdb's copy, which holds only in-frame ones; the method was immunoSEQ multiplex PCR. Of 60,000 to 75,000 clones listed, roughly 79% are singletons. Study-wide points: The highest T cell clonality was in uninvolved adjacent lung, above tumor.

In this sample, this clone turned up a few times. As yet, its antigen is unknown. The starting material was PBMCs, obtained before any cancer treatment. The sequence was collected from a man between 40 and 70 years old with stage II lung adenocarcinoma.

CDR3 sequence: CASSLKILNTEAFF. In DNA, the CDR3 is TGTGCCAGCAGCTTAAAGATCCTGAACACTGAAGCTTTCTTT. The chain has TRBV5-8 and TRBJ1-1; D is uncertain. The germline V and J ends were trimmed by 2 bases and 0 bases, with 8 bases remaining between them. The germline gives CDR1 SGHTS, CDR2 YDEGEE. This CDR3 region has 14 residues.